These 18 T cell receptor beta chains were all obtained from the same sample, sequenced in a study of response to subunit inactivated influenza vaccine. TCRdb re-called the RT-PCR reads through MiXCR, storing one row per CDR3 protein. The data hold about 650,000 distinct CDR3 sequences, with more than 15% observed a single time. The sample consisted of PBMCs from blood, taken 11 to 12 days after vaccination. These receptors all come from a man aged 50 to 60 who received an inactivated influenza vaccine.

There are a few counts of this clonotype. This chain links TRBV11-2 with TRBJ1-1, with a tentative D call TRBD1 (6 bases). This CDR3 has 15 amino acids. The V gene's germline CDR1 is SGHAT and CDR2 FQNNGV. Trimming removed 5 bases from V and 1 base from J, with 14 bases in between. The CDR3 DNA reads TGTGCCAGCAGCGCCTACAGGGATGGGAACACTGAAGCTTTCTTT. It translates to CASSAYRDGNTEAFF. The entire variable domain, with the rest obtained from reference TRBV11-2 and TRBJ1-1, is as follows: EAGVAQSPRYKIIEKRQSVAFWCNPISGHATLYWYQQILGQGPKLLIQFQNNGVVDDSQLPKDRFSAERLKGVDSTLKIQPAKLEDSAVYLCASSAYRDGNTEAFFGQGTRLTVV.

In its sample, this clonotype was seen a few times. The V and J genes are TRBV20-1 and TRBJ2-1; 9 positions match TRBD1. This CDR3 comprises 14 residues. The germline gives CDR1 DFQATT, CDR2 SNEGSKA (reference sequence). The junction had 14 bases not matched to a gene; V was cut back by 5 bases and J by 12 bases. The CDR3 spells CSAGLTGGPRGQFF. The CDR3 DNA reads as TGCAGTGCTGGTTTAACAGGGGGCCCTAGGGGGCAGTTCTTC.

The V and J genes are TRBV12-3 or TRBV12-4 and TRBJ2-7, with no clear D. Trimming cost V 6 bases and J 6 bases, with 12 bases left between them. The CDR3 totals 12 residues. The CDR3 DNA is TGTGCCAGCAGCCGGAGTGAAGGCGAGCAGTACTTC. It codes for CASSRSEGEQYF.

This clonotype was seen ten or more times. The rearrangement uses TRBV12-3 or TRBV12-4 and TRBJ2-1; perhaps TRBD2 as D (6 bases). V gave up 6 bases and J gave up 6 bases, with 18 bases separating them. This CDR3 has 15 residues. This CDR3 reads CASSPLASNANEQFF. Written as DNA, the CDR3 is TGTGCCAGCAGCCCACTAGCCTCGAACGCCAATGAGCAGTTCTTC.

This clonotype was observed a handful of times. The J gene is TRBJ2-3, the V gene TRBV15, with TRBD1 as a possible D gene (6 bases). The germline V gene has CDR1 LNHNV and CDR2 YYDKDF (reference sequence). V dropped 2 bases and J dropped 2 bases, with 17 bases sitting between them. The CDR3 is 17 residues long. CDR3 bases: TGTGCCACCAGCAGACATCAAACAGGGAACCCCACAGATACGCAGTATTTT. It encodes CATSRHQTGNPTDTQYF.

The chain links TRBV10-1 to TRBJ1-1; D gene unclear. CDR3 length: 14 residues. Germline lookup yields CDR1 WNHNN and CDR2 SYGVQD (reference sequence). The germline V and J ends were trimmed by 0 bases and 4 bases, with 9 bases remaining between them. DNA of the CDR3: TGCGCCAGCAGTGAGTCGTGGTATGGCACTGAAGCTTTCTTT. Translating gives CASSESWYGTEAFF.

In DNA, the CDR3 is TGTGCCAGCAGCTTAGCTAGTCTAACTAGCACAGATACGCAGTATTTT. This encodes CASSLASLTSTDTQYF. V is TRBV7-2 and J is TRBJ2-3; D is unclear. V gave up 0 bases and J gave up 0 bases, with 10 bases separating them. The CDR3 runs to 16 residues. Germline V gene lookup returns CDR1 SGHTA and CDR2 FQGNSA.

Remarks on this clonotype: A much more abundant neighbour one base away suggests this may be a read error. V usage is TRBV12-3 or TRBV12-4 and J usage is TRBJ1-2, with D maybe TRBD1 (6 bases). This CDR3 comprises 13 residues. CDR3 sequence (DNA): TGTGCCAGCAGTTTAACAGGGAGCTATGGCTACATCTTC. Encoded protein: CASSLTGSYGYIF.

The chain joins TRBV5-1 to TRBJ2-2; 9 bases agree with TRBD1. In germline, CDR1 is SGHRS, CDR2 YFSETQ. This CDR3 spans 15 amino acids. J lost 7 bases, V lost 5 bases, and 9 bases had no gene match. The CDR3 region is CASRMGDRAYGELFF. The CDR3 nucleotides read TGCGCCAGCAGGATGGGGGACAGGGCCTACGGGGAGCTGTTTTTT.

The chain has TRBV7-2 and TRBJ2-1, with D tentatively TRBD1 (5 bases). The germline V gene encodes CDR1 SGHTA and CDR2 FQGNSA. Trimming removed 4 bases from V and 12 bases from J, with 13 bases in between. The CDR3 runs 12 residues. CDR3 nucleotide sequence: TGTGCCAGCAGCTCTACAGTAGGGGTGCAGTTCTTC. Its protein is CASSSTVGVQFF.

The rearrangement links TRBV20-1 to TRBJ2-2, with TRBD1 matching over 8 bases. This CDR3 has 15 residues. Germline values: CDR1 DFQATT, CDR2 SNEGSKA (reference sequence). V dropped 6 bases and J dropped 1; count of bases not matched to a gene: 7. CDR3 residues: CSAPDRGRNTGELFF. The DNA of the CDR3 is TGCAGTGCACCCGACAGGGGCCGGAACACCGGGGAGCTGTTTTTT.

This clonotype was seen repeatedly, ten times or more. This chain connects TRBV20-1 to TRBJ2-3, with TRBD2 matching over 7 bases. The germline V gene has CDR1 DFQATT and CDR2 SNEGSKA (reference sequence). The CDR3 spans 13 residues. The trim removed 7 bases at V and 2 bases at J, leaving 6 bases unmatched. The DNA of the CDR3 is TGCAGTGAGTTAAGCGGGGTCACAGATACGCAGTATTTT. The encoded protein is CSELSGVTDTQYF.

The table lists this clonotype with a few counts. The chain employs TRBV28 and TRBJ2-7; TRBD2 matches 14 bases. The V gene end was trimmed by 3 bases and the J gene end by 6 bases; junction bases not matched to a gene: 13. Per germline, CDR1 MDHEN and CDR2 SYDVKM. The CDR3 has 18 amino acids. The CDR3 region has the DNA TGTGCCAGCAGTTTGGCGCTACCCGGGACTAGCGGGAGATCCGAGCAGTACTTC. It translates to CASSLALPGTSGRSEQYF. The full variable domain, completed using reference TRBV28 and TRBJ2-7, is DVKVTQSSRYLVKRTGEKVFLECVQDMDHENMFWYRQDPGLGLRLIYFSYDVKMKEKGDIPEGYSVSREKKERFSLILESASTNQTSMYLCASSLALPGTSGRSEQYFGPGTRLTVT.

Many counts were recorded for this clonotype. CDR3 sequence reads: CASGRNTEAFF. CDR3 sequence (DNA): TGTGCCAGCGGGAGGAACACTGAAGCTTTCTTT. The rearrangement links TRBV7-2 to TRBJ1-1; D gene unclear. Per the germline V gene, CDR1 is SGHTA and CDR2 is FQGNSA. There are 11 residues in the CDR3. V shed 8 bases and J shed 1 base, with 5 bases lying between them.

This clonotype has more than one count but fewer than ten. This chain connects TRBV5-1 to TRBJ2-7; 9 nucleotides agree with TRBD1. CDR1 is SGHRS and CDR2 is YFSETQ in the germline V gene. CDR3 length: 16 amino acids. V shed 2 bases and J 3 bases; nucleotides not matched to a gene: 9. CDR3 nucleotides: TGCGCCAGCAGCTTTAGGACAGGGGTAACTATCTACGAGCAGTACTTC. Translated, it gives CASSFRTGVTIYEQYF.

V and J are TRBV7-2 and TRBJ2-7; the match to TRBD2 covers 10 bases. The CDR3 is 16 amino acids. CDR1 is SGHTA, CDR2 FQGNSA, per germline. V shed 0 bases and J 3 bases; nucleotides not matched to a gene: 5. CDR3 region: CASSLASLAGVYEQYF. The CDR3, as DNA: TGTGCCAGCAGCTTAGCGTCCCTAGCGGGAGTCTACGAGCAGTACTTC. The full variable domain, in which reference TRBV7-2 and TRBJ2-7 provide the parts outside the CDR3, is GAGVSQSPSNKVTEKGKDVELRCDPISGHTALYWYRQSLGQGLEFLIYFQGNSAPDKSGLPSDRFSAERTGGSVSTLTIQRTQQEDSAVYLCASSLASLAGVYEQYFGPGTRLTVT.

The genes are TRBV5-6 and TRBJ2-2; D may match TRBD1 or TRBD2 (5 bases each). The CDR3 covers 12 residues. In germline, CDR1 is SGHDT, CDR2 YYEEEE. Deletions cut 4 bases from V and 6 bases from J, with 7 bases between. CDR3 sequence (DNA): TGTGCCAGCAGCAGGGACCCCGGGGAGCTGTTTTTT. It specifies CASSRDPGELFF.

The chain couples TRBV5-6 to TRBJ2-3; 12 bases match TRBD2. The V gene's germline CDR1 is SGHDT and CDR2 YYEEEE. This CDR3 is 18 amino acids long. V shed 0 bases and J 4 bases; nucleotides not matched to a gene: 9. The CDR3 reads CASSLALAGGSRADTQYF. CDR3 nucleotide sequence: TGTGCCAGCAGCTTGGCCCTAGCGGGAGGGTCTCGAGCAGATACGCAGTATTTT.